This T cell receptor (beta chain) appears in the sequencing data of a study of blood T cell repertoires in COVID-19. Overall study: Samples representing acute and convalescent COVID-19 were sourced from the United States, Italy and Spain. From T cells, B-cell-depleted T cells, or PBMCs came the material, which was cDNA or gDNA.

There are 14 residues in the CDR3. V dropped 2 bases and J dropped 2 bases, with 11 bases sitting between them. The germline CDR1 and CDR2 sequences are GTSNPN and SVGIG (reference sequence). Original methodology: How many nucleated cells were present was estimated from reference gene primer amplification. The protocol was immunoSEQ multiplex PCR, while the TCRdb copy is restricted to in-frame clones and leaves out a portion. V, J and clone size are taken as reported in that table, and D and trimming were inferred from the DNA itself. The sample consists of around 140,000 clones, approximately 86% of them appearing once.

The sequence derives from a woman aged 50 to 60 with acute or convalescent COVID-19. The V call is TRBV30, the J call TRBJ2-3, with a tentative D call TRBD2 (5 bases). Sequencing was carried out using peripheral blood. CDR3 loop: CAWSLPSSTDTQYF. Written as DNA, the CDR3 is TGTGCCTGGAGTCTTCCTAGCTCCACAGATACGCAGTATTTT.